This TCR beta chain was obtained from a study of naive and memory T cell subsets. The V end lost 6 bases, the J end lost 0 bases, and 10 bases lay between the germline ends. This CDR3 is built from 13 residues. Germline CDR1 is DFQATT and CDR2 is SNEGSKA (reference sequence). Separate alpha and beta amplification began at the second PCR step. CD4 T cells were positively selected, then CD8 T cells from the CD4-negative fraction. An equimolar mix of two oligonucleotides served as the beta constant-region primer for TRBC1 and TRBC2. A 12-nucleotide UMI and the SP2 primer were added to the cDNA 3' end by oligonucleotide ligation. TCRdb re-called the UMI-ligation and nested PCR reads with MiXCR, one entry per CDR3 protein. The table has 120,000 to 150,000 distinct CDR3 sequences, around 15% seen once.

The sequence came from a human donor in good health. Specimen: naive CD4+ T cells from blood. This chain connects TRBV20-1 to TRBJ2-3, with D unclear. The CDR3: CSAMMTSTDTQYF. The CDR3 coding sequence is TGCAGTGCGATGATGACTAGCACAGATACGCAGTATTTT.